This TCR beta chain stems from a study of blood T cell repertoires in COVID-19 (dated by TCRdb to about 2020). About the full investigation: Collaborator samples came from the United States, Italy and Spain and covered acute and convalescent phases of COVID-19. The repertoires were released in a freely available public database intended as a resource for research on the immune response to SARS-CoV-2. Sample metadata almost always included a de-identified subject ID, COVID-19 status, age in years and sex. Where available, HLA class I and class II types were obtained from metadata supplied by the sample provider rather than from assay-based typing. The prospective study material was composed of cDNA or gDNA derived from T cells, B-cell-depleted T cells, or PBMCs. The samples were drawn from two sources: the first 160 participants of the ongoing ImmuneRACE study, and 1,000 to 1,500 subjects contributed by 6 global collaborators. Subjects who had been exposed to COVID-19, were actively infected with it, or had recovered from it provided the deeply sampled blood TCRbeta repertoires that made up the dataset.

The full study reports these points: The quantity of clinical and demographic metadata differed by source and by participant and was supplied without curation.

TCRbeta CDR3 regions were amplified from genomic DNA using the immunoSEQ Assay, a bias-controlled multiplex PCR. Turning to the authors' computational methods: Nucleated cell counts per sample were estimated from amplification of reference gene primers within the assay. To quantify the absolute abundance of each unique TCRbeta CDR3 rearrangement, sequence reads were collapsed and filtered. For each sample, productive Simpson clonality was calculated by taking the square root of Simpson's diversity index across productive rearrangements. The table was pulled from immuneACCESS by TCRdb, which kept in-frame rearrangements only. Such tables lose some clones; where checked, under half of the loss comes from unresolved V genes, and the rest has no known cause. D and trimming come from the DNA, and the V and J calls and clone size come from that table. The sample table contains around 110,000 clones; only one count was recorded for approximately 78% of them. Around 8% of the sample belongs to the ten largest clones.

Whole blood was collected in K2EDTA tubes by collaborating institutions according to the institutions' own protocols. For TCRbeta analysis, collaborator samples were shipped as frozen whole blood, as isolated PBMCs, or as DNA extracted from either sample type. As concerns this clone: Its specific antigen is unknown. Per-nucleotide qualities are absent, and no much larger clonotype sits a single base away.

CDR3 length: 13 amino acids, cysteine to phenylalanine. The retained sequence is limited to the CDR3, 39 bases, with the frame set at the first base. V gives up 6 bases and J gives up 7 bases, and the segment between their germline ends measures 12 bases. Per the germline V gene, KGHSH is the CDR1 and LQKENI is the CDR2. Sequenced: peripheral blood. The chain links TRBV18 with TRBJ1-4, and TRBD1 may be the D gene, going by 6 matching bases. The sequence derives from a man aged 65 to 79 with acute or convalescent COVID-19. CDR3 sequence: CASSLIQGEKLFF. The DNA is as follows: TGTGCCAGCTCCCTAATACAGGGTGAAAAACTGTTTTTT.